Sequencing of this T cell receptor (beta chain) was carried out in a study of T cells after posttransplantation cyclophosphamide. Profiled with immunoSEQ multiplex PCR; TCRdb holds only in-frame clones, not every one. The sample contains 47,000 or so clones, 92% of which appear only once. Study-level points and caveats: Donor CD8+ memory clones often dominated recipient blood repertoires at later times. Recipient CMV seropositivity and CMV reactivation strongly tracked TRB clonality.

As regards this clone: Its antigen is not known.

CDR1 and CDR2 (germline): SNHLY, FYNNEI. With 7 bases removed from V and 0 bases from J, the gap between germline ends came to 12 bases. The CDR3 consists of 14 residues. The rearrangement links TRBV2 to TRBJ2-5, with D perhaps matching TRBD2 (5 bases). The source is a woman aged 50 to 65 in good health and a related stem cell transplant donor. The sequencing input was PBMCs. The CDR3: CASMPGSHQETQYF. CDR3 nucleotide sequence: TGTGCCAGCATGCCGGGGTCCCACCAAGAGACCCAGTACTTC.